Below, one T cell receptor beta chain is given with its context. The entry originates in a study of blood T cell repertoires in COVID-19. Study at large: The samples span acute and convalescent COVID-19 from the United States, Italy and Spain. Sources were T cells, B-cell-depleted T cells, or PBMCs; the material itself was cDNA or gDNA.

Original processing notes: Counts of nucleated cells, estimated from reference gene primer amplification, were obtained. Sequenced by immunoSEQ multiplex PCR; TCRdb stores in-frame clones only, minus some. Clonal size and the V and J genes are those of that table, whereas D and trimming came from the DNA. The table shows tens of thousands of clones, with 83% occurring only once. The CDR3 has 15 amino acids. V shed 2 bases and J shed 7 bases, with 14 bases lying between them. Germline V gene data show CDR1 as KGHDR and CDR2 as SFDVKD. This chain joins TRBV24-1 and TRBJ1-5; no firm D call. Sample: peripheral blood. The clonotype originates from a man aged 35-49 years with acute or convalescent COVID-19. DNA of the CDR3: TGTGCCACCAGTGATTCGAACAAATTAGCGCAGCCCCAGCATTTT. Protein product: CATSDSNKLAQPQHF.